This TCR beta chain is from a study of OX40 agonist ivuxolimab in advanced cancers. The germline gives CDR1 SQVTM, CDR2 ANQGSEA. The CDR3 sequence is 11 residues long. Losses at the gene ends were 7 bases for V and 10 bases for J; bases not matched to a gene: 7. Some clones are missing from TCRdb's copy, which holds only in-frame ones; the method was immunoSEQ multiplex PCR. The sample contains approximately 63,000 clones, 75% to 90% of which appear only once. Sample: CD4+ or CD8+ T cells sorted from blood, taken in a trial of the OX40 agonist ivuxolimab. The chain couples TRBV29-1 to TRBJ2-1; TRBD1 aligns across 7 bases. This TCR came from an adult with an advanced solid tumor such as melanoma, head and neck, liver or kidney cancer. CDR3 sequence reads: CSAPTGEEQFF. CDR3 DNA sequence: TGCAGCGCACCCACAGGGGAGGAGCAGTTCTTC.